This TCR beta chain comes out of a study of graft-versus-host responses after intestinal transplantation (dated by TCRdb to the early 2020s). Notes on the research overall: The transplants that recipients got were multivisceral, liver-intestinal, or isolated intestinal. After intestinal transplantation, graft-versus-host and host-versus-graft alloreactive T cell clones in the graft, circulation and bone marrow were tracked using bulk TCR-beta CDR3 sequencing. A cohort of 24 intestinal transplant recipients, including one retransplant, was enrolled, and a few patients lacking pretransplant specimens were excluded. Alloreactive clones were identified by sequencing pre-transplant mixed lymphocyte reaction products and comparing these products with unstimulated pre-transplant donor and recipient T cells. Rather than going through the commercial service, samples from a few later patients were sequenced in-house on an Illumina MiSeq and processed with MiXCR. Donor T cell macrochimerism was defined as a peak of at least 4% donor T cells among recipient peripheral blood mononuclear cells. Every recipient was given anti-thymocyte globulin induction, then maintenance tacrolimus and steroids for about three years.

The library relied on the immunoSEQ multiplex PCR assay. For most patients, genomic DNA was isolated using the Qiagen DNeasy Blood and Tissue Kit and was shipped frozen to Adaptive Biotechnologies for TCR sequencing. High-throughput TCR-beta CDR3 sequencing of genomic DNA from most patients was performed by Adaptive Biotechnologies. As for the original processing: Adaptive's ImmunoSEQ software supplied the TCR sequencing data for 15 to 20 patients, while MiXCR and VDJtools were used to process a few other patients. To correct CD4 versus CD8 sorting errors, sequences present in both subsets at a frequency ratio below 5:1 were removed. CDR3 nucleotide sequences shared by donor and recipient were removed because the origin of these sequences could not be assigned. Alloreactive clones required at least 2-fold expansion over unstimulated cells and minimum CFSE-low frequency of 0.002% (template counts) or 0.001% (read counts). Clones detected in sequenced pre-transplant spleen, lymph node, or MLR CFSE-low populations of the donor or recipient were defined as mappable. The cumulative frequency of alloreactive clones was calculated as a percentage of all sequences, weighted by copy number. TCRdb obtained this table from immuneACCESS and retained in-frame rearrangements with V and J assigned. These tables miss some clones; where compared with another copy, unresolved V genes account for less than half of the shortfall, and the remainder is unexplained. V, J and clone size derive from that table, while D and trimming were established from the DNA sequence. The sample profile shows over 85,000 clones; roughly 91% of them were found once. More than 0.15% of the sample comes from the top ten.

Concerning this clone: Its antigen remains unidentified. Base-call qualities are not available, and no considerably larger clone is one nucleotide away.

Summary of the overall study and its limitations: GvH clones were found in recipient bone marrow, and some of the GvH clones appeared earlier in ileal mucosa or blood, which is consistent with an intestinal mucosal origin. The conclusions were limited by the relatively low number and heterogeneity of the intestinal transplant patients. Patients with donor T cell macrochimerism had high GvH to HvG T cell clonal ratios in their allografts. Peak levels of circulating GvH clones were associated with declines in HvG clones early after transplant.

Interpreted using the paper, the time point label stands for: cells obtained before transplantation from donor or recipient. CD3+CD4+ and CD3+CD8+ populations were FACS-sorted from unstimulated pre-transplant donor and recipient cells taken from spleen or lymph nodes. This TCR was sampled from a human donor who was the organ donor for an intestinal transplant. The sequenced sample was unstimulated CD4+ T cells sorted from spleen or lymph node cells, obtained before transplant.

The nucleotides read TGCGCCAGCAGCTTGACCACAGGGGGCCTGTACGAGCAGTACTTC. Its protein product is CASSLTTGGLYEQYF. The sequence links TRBV5-1 to TRBJ2-7, with 9 junctional bases fitting TRBD1. Germline trimming: 1 base from V, 4 bases from J; junction bases outside gene matches: 6. The cysteine opens and the phenylalanine closes a CDR3 of 15 amino acids. Kept here is only the CDR3 DNA, which spans 45 bases and is read in frame from base 1. CDR1 is given as SGHRS and CDR2 as YFSETQ, both from the germline V gene. The full variable domain, completed from the reference TRBV5-1 and TRBJ2-7 proteins outside the CDR3, reads KAGVTQTPRYLIKTRGQQVTLSCSPISGHRSVSWYQQTPGQGLQFLFEYFSETQRNKGNFPGRFSGRQFSNSRSEMNVSTLELGDSALYLCASSLTTGGLYEQYFGPGTRLTVT.